This TCR beta chain was retrieved from a study of early T cells in non-severe SARS-CoV-2 infection. The overall study: Bulk RNA from unsorted whole blood was sequenced; chains were unpaired.

One entry per CDR3 protein, called by TCRdb with MiXCR from the 5' RACE reads. The sample holds about 81,000 distinct CDR3 sequences, 11% to 15% seen once. The CDR3 runs to 13 residues. Trimming took 4 bases from V and 0 from J, leaving 6 bases between them. CDR1 and CDR2 from the germline V gene are SEHNR and FQNEAQ (reference sequence). Sequencing was done on a sample of whole blood. This TCR came from an adult who was a healthcare worker with PCR-confirmed SARS-CoV-2 infection or an uninfected control (not recorded which). The chain links TRBV7-9 to TRBJ2-5; D is unresolved. The CDR3 reads CASSSEYQETQYF. The CDR3 bases are TGTGCCAGCAGCTCTGAGTACCAAGAGACCCAGTACTTC. The complete variable domain, with remaining parts taken from reference TRBV7-9 and TRBJ2-5, reads DTGVSQNPRHKITKRGQNVTFRCDPISEHNRLYWYRQTLGQGPEFLTYFQNEAQLEKSRLLSDRFSAERPKGSFSTLEIQRTEQGDSAMYLCASSSEYQETQYFGPGTRLLVL.